These T cell receptor beta chains were read from a single sample in a study of T cells in Graves' hyperthyroidism and ophthalmopathy. One entry per CDR3 protein results from TCRdb running MiXCR on the multiplex PCR reads. The sample holds about 320,000 distinct CDR3 sequences, over 15% seen once. The sequenced material came from blood. All receptors come from a man between 25 and 39 years old with Graves' hyperthyroidism. CDR3s include the opening cysteine and the closing phenylalanine or tryptophan. D genes are given only for firm matches. Only some rows state a clone size, as once, few, many or a class for expanded clones.

cdr3_aa cdr3_nt j_call v_call clone_size d_call
CASSQDSWGGELFF TGTGCCAGCAGCCAAGACTCCTGGGGCGGGGAGCTGTTTTTT TRBJ2-2 TRBV3-1 many .
CASSHSYGYTF TGTGCCAGCAGTCACAGCTATGGCTACACCTTC TRBJ1-2 TRBV6-1 . .
CASSPTRGWTGELFF TGTGCCAGCAGCCCAACCAGGGGGTGGACCGGGGAGCTGTTTTTT TRBJ2-2 TRBV7-8 few TRBD1
CASSGPGLAGPQEPYNEQFF TGTGCCAGCAGTGGCCCGGGACTAGCGGGACCCCAGGAGCCCTACAATGAGCAGTTCTTC TRBJ2-1 TRBV6-1 many TRBD2
CASTRGDQPQHF TGTGCCAGCACCCGAGGAGATCAGCCCCAGCATTTT TRBJ1-5 TRBV27 many .
CASSGTNPGQVGQPQHF TGTGCCAGCAGTGGAACTAACCCGGGACAGGTGGGTCAGCCCCAGCATTTT TRBJ1-5 TRBV6-1 . TRBD1
CAITREDTDTQYF TGTGCCATCACGCGGGAGGACACAGATACGCAGTATTTT TRBJ2-3 TRBV10-3 . TRBD2
CASTLTPGRTGELFF TGTGCCAGCACCCTAACCCCAGGGAGAACCGGGGAGCTGTTTTTT TRBJ2-2 TRBV6-1 many .
CSARDRGNTIYF TGCAGTGCTAGAGATCGGGGAAACACCATATATTTT TRBJ1-3 TRBV20-1 few .
CASSFLKIFTDTQYF TGTGCCAGCAGCTTCCTCAAGATATTCACAGATACGCAGTATTTT TRBJ2-3 TRBV11-2 many .
CASSLQGDRNSPLHF TGTGCCAGCAGCCTCCAGGGGGACAGGAATTCACCCCTCCACTTT TRBJ1-6 TRBV7-9 few TRBD1
CASSRVNSPLHF TGTGCCAGCAGCCGCGTGAATTCACCCCTCCACTTT TRBJ1-6 TRBV3-1 many .
CASRQTLTDTQYF TGTGCCAGCCGACAAACCCTCACAGATACGCAGTATTTT TRBJ2-3 TRBV28 many .
CSARAGPGREQYF TGCAGTGCTAGAGCGGGTCCCGGTCGGGAGCAGTACTTC TRBJ2-7 TRBV20-1 many .
CASRPPAASLYNEQFF TGTGCCAGTAGACCCCCGGCGGCCTCGCTTTACAATGAGCAGTTCTTC TRBJ2-1 TRBV19 . .
CASSGDRWVNQPQHF TGTGCCAGCAGTGGGGACCGCTGGGTAAATCAGCCCCAGCATTTT TRBJ1-5 TRBV2 many .
CATSDGTSGGGSYNEQFF TGTGCCACCAGTGACGGGACTAGCGGGGGAGGCTCCTACAATGAGCAGTTCTTC TRBJ2-1 TRBV24-1 many TRBD2
CASSSPWGPAERNEQFF TGTGCCAGCAGCTCGCCCTGGGGACCGGCCGAACGGAATGAGCAGTTCTTC TRBJ2-1 TRBV11-2 many .
CASSSQLAGGSYNEQFF TGTGCCAGCAGCTCACAATTAGCGGGAGGGTCCTACAATGAGCAGTTCTTC TRBJ2-1 TRBV7-8 . TRBD2
CASTLRNRDTEAFF TGTGCCAGCACCTTACGGAACAGAGACACTGAAGCTTTCTTT TRBJ1-1 TRBV28 many .
CASSLGTGDYGYTF TGTGCCAGCAGTTTAGGGACAGGGGACTATGGCTACACCTTC TRBJ1-2 TRBV28 many TRBD1
CASSLAGTGMKNEQFF TGCGCCAGCAGCTTGGCGGGGACAGGGATGAAAAATGAGCAGTTCTTC TRBJ2-1 TRBV5-1 . TRBD1
CASSIVSGIGLYNEQFF TGTGCCAGTAGTATAGTATCAGGGATCGGTTTATACAATGAGCAGTTCTTC TRBJ2-1 TRBV19 . .
CASSLRRGTEQYF TGTGCCAGCAGCCTCAGGCGGGGGACCGAGCAGTACTTC TRBJ2-7 TRBV7-3 many TRBD2
CASSRGRGDKNIQYF TGTGCCAGCAGTAGGGGCAGGGGAGACAAAAACATTCAGTACTTC TRBJ2-4 TRBV2 many .
CSVEDRRLAKNIQYF TGCAGCGTTGAAGATCGCCGATTAGCCAAAAACATTCAGTACTTC TRBJ2-4 TRBV29-1 few .
CSVNTYTSRETQYF TGCAGCGTTAATACCTACACCAGCAGGGAGACCCAGTACTTC TRBJ2-5 TRBV29-1 many .
CASSFRGGRGEETQYF TGTGCCAGCAGCTTTCGGGGAGGCCGGGGGGAAGAGACCCAGTACTTC TRBJ2-5 TRBV13 many TRBD2
CASSWGLLGEQYF TGTGCCAGCAGCTGGGGACTCCTTGGCGAGCAGTACTTC TRBJ2-7 TRBV11-3 many .
CSARSAPGQGVTDTQYF TGCAGTGCTAGATCTGCCCCGGGACAGGGCGTTACAGATACGCAGTATTTT TRBJ2-3 TRBV20-1 few TRBD1
CSAGVMRGSLNEQFF TGCAGTGCTGGAGTAATGCGCGGGAGTTTAAATGAGCAGTTCTTC TRBJ2-1 TRBV20-1 . TRBD2
CASSVPDSSYNEQFF TGTGCCAGCAGTGTTCCAGACAGCTCCTACAATGAGCAGTTCTTC TRBJ2-1 TRBV2 many .
CASSFGTDYGYTF TGTGCCAGCAGTTTTGGGACAGACTATGGCTACACCTTC TRBJ1-2 TRBV12-3/TRBV12-4 few TRBD1
CATSGSSNQPQHF TGTGCCACCAGTGGGTCCAGCAATCAGCCCCAGCATTTT TRBJ1-5 TRBV24-1 few .
CASSKGIGNTEAFF TGTGCCAGTAGTAAGGGGATAGGGAACACTGAAGCTTTCTTT TRBJ1-1 TRBV19 few .
CASSSRGGDRGPNTEAFF TGTGCCAGCAGTTCGAGGGGAGGGGATCGAGGGCCTAACACTGAAGCTTTCTTT TRBJ1-1 TRBV28 . .
CASSLSGDRTYEQYF TGTGCCAGCAGTTTATCGGGCGACCGAACCTACGAGCAGTACTTC TRBJ2-7 TRBV27 . .
CASSLGSSADTQYF TGTGCCAGCAGTTTAGGGTCCTCGGCGGATACGCAGTATTTT TRBJ2-3 TRBV28 . .
CAIGQGGDTADTQYF TGTGCCATCGGTCAGGGGGGAGATACCGCAGATACGCAGTATTTT TRBJ2-3 TRBV10-3 many .
CASSPRTGEGETQYF TGTGCCAGCTCACCCCGGACAGGGGAAGGGGAGACCCAGTACTTC TRBJ2-5 TRBV18 many TRBD1
CASSEYRGLSQPQHF TGTGCCAGCAGTGAGTACAGGGGGCTGTCTCAGCCCCAGCATTTT TRBJ1-5 TRBV27 few TRBD1